This T cell receptor beta chain is drawn from a study of T-cell memory formation after mild COVID-19. TCRdb processed the 5' RACE reads anew with MiXCR; each CDR3 protein has one entry. The table includes 450,000 to 700,000 distinct CDR3 sequences, over 15% detected once. This clonotype was seen a few times. The CDR3 runs to 14 residues. In germline, CDR1 is SEHNR, CDR2 FQNEAQ (reference sequence). V was trimmed by 4 bases and J by 4 bases, leaving 13 bases between them. The genes are TRBV7-9 and TRBJ1-2; D is ambiguous. The sequenced sample was PBMCs or a T cell subset sorted from them (not recorded which). The source of this sequence is an adult woman who had mild COVID-19 (a few samples of this study predate the infection). Cell type and time point are not known. The CDR3 bases are TGTGCCAGCAGCTCAGAAATCGGAGGCTATGGCTACACCTTC. This gives the protein CASSSEIGGYGYTF.